Given below is one T cell receptor (beta chain) in context. Per the study methods: Amplified reference gene primers provided the basis for estimating nucleated cell counts. Profiled with immunoSEQ multiplex PCR; TCRdb holds only in-frame clones, not every one. V and J calls plus clone size are reproduced from that table; the DNA served to infer D and trimming. Among over 90,000 clones listed, 91% were seen once. The data were obtained in a study of blood T cell repertoires in COVID-19. Turning to the study itself: T cells, B-cell-depleted T cells, or PBMCs provided the cDNA or gDNA that served as material.

Trimming took 0 bases from V and 4 from J; bases not matched to a gene: 5. CDR3 size: 16 residues. In germline, CDR1 is SGHNT, CDR2 YYREEE (reference sequence). The sequenced sample was peripheral blood. This receptor was identified in a young man with acute or convalescent COVID-19. The chain is built from TRBV5-4 and TRBJ2-2, with 8 nucleotides matching TRBD1. CDR3 sequence reads: CASSLVGTGGTGELFF. The CDR3 region has the DNA TGTGCCAGCAGCTTGGTAGGGACAGGCGGCACCGGGGAGCTGTTTTTT.